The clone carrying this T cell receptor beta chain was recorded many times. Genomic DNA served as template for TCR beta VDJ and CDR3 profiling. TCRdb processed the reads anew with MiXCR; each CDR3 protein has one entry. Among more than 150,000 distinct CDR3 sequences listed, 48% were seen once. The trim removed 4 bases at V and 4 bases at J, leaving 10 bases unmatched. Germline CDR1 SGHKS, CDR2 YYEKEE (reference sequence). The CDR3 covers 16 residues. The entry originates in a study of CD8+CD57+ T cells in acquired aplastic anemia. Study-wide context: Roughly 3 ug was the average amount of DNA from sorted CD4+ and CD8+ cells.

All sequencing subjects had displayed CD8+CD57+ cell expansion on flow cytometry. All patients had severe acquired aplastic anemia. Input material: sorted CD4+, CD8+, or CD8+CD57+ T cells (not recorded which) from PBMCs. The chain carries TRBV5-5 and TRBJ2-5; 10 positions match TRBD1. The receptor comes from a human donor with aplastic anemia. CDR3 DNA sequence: TGTGCCAGCAGCCTTCGGACAGGGGGAGGTCGAGAGACCCAGTACTTC. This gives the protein CASSLRTGGGRETQYF. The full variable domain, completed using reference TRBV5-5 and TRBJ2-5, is DAGVTQSPTHLIKTRGQQVTLRCSPISGHKSVSWYQQVLGQGPQFIFQYYEKEERGRGNFPDRFSARQFPNYSSELNVNALLLGDSALYLCASSLRTGGGRETQYFGPGTRLLVL.